These T cell receptor beta chains were read from a single sample in a study of blood T cell repertoires in COVID-19. Profiling relied on immunoSEQ multiplex PCR, and the TCRdb table lists in-frame clones only, not all of them. The sample carries roughly 180,000 clones, roughly nine tenths recorded once. Material: peripheral blood. The origin of the receptors is a man between 65 and 85 years old with active or convalescent COVID-19. Both conserved end residues are part of each CDR3. The D gene is left open where the match is weak. Expanded clones get a size class; other rows say once, few or many, or leave the size out.

v_call	d_call	clone_size	j_call	cdr3_aa	cdr3_nt
TRBV29-1	TRBD2	-	TRBJ2-5	CSTSWEGNQETQYF	TGCAGCACTTCTTGGGAGGGTAACCAAGAGACCCAGTACTTC
TRBV6-5	-	-	TRBJ1-1	CASRPHRAVAFF	TGTGCCAGCAGGCCACACAGGGCGGTTGCTTTCTTT
TRBV5-1	TRBD1	-	TRBJ2-1	CASSTWTGTGNEQFF	TGCGCCAGCAGCACGTGGACAGGAACGGGTAATGAGCAGTTCTTC
TRBV7-2	-	few	TRBJ2-5	CASSMDRETQYF	TGTGCCAGCAGCATGGACAGAGAGACCCAGTACTTC
TRBV7-8	-	-	TRBJ1-2	CASSLVVGAGSDGYTF	TGTGCCAGCAGCTTAGTTGTCGGAGCAGGTAGCGATGGCTACACCTTC
TRBV19	TRBD1	-	TRBJ1-1	CASSPFGQVNTEAFF	TGTGCCAGTAGTCCCTTCGGACAGGTGAACACTGAAGCTTTCTTT
TRBV4-3	-	-	TRBJ1-2	CASSQDLRGTYGYTF	TGCGCCAGCAGCCAAGATCTTAGGGGAACATATGGCTACACCTTC
TRBV19	-	-	TRBJ2-5	CASSIGKGMLGETQYF	TGTGCCAGTAGTATAGGAAAGGGGATGCTCGGAGAGACCCAGTACTTC
TRBV28	-	-	TRBJ2-3	CASRTLVPDTQYF	TGTGCCAGCAGAACCCTAGTCCCAGATACGCAGTATTTT
TRBV19	-	-	TRBJ2-6	CASSIRVGRRAGANVLTF	TGTGCCAGTAGTATCCGGGTGGGGCGACGCGCTGGGGCCAACGTCCTGACTTTC
TRBV11-3	-	-	TRBJ2-3	CASSLVLLATQYF	TGTGCCAGCAGCTTAGTTCTGCTGGCTACGCAGTATTTT
TRBV11-2	TRBD2	-	TRBJ2-5	CASSSGGAGPGETQYF	TGTGCCAGCAGCTCCGGGGGGGCAGGGCCAGGGGAGACCCAGTACTTC
TRBV30	-	-	TRBJ2-3	CACAPGQDTQYF	TGTGCCTGCGCCCCCGGACAAGATACGCAGTATTTT
TRBV18	TRBD1	-	TRBJ2-7	CASSPLGQGVHEQYF	TGTGCCAGCTCACCACTGGGACAGGGGGTCCACGAGCAGTACTTC
TRBV11-2	TRBD1	-	TRBJ1-2	CASSPQTRGRNYGYTF	TGTGCCAGCAGCCCGCAAACCAGGGGGCGAAACTATGGCTACACCTTC
TRBV18	-	once	TRBJ1-2	CASSGSGGYTF	TGTGCCAGCTCAGGGAGTGGGGGCTACACCTTC
TRBV18	-	-	TRBJ1-5	CASSPRAALGPQHF	TGTGCCAGCTCACCGCGGGCAGCCTTAGGGCCCCAGCATTTT
TRBV30	-	-	TRBJ1-4	CAWSSGNEKLFF	TGTGCCTGGAGTTCGGGTAATGAAAAACTGTTTTTT
TRBV2	TRBD1	-	TRBJ1-2	CAGQGQGNLGYTF	TGTGCCGGCCAGGGACAGGGAAATCTAGGCTACACCTTC
TRBV5-1	TRBD1	-	TRBJ1-5	CASSLIPGGSGNQPQHF	TGCGCCAGCAGCTTGATCCCAGGGGGCAGCGGCAATCAGCCCCAGCATTTT
TRBV4-3	-	-	TRBJ1-3	CASSQDYAGSSGNTIYF	TGCGCCAGCAGCCAAGATTACGCTGGCAGCTCTGGAAACACCATATATTTT
TRBV3-1/TRBV3-2	-	few	TRBJ1-1	CASSQLRANTEAFF	TGTGCCAGCAGCCAGCTTAGAGCGAACACTGAAGCTTTCTTT
TRBV28	-	few	TRBJ2-1	CASSWRLNSPVYNEQFF	TGTGCCAGCAGTTGGAGACTTAACTCTCCCGTCTACAATGAGCAGTTCTTC
TRBV19	-	-	TRBJ1-6	CASSTGSLNSPLHF	TGTGCCAGTAGTACCGGGAGCTTAAATTCACCCCTCCACTTT
TRBV5-5	-	-	TRBJ1-5	CASSLVVGSSGQPQHF	TGTGCCAGCAGCTTGGTGGTCGGGTCGTCGGGGCAGCCCCAGCATTTT
TRBV7-6	-	-	TRBJ2-1	CASSGGGRELYNEQFF	TGTGCCAGCTCAGGAGGGGGGCGGGAGCTGTACAATGAGCAGTTCTTC
TRBV29-1	TRBD1	-	TRBJ2-5	CSVGAGTGQETQYF	TGCAGCGTCGGTGCCGGGACAGGACAAGAGACCCAGTACTTC
TRBV2	TRBD2	-	TRBJ2-7	CASSERGIAGVSAYEQYF	TGTGCCAGCAGTGAAAGGGGTATAGCGGGAGTTAGCGCCTACGAGCAGTACTTC
TRBV9	-	-	TRBJ1-1	CASSGMGGNTEAFF	TGTGCCAGCAGTGGCATGGGGGGGAACACTGAAGCTTTCTTT
TRBV7-3	-	-	TRBJ2-6	CASRGGATGANVLTF	TGTGCCAGCAGAGGGGGGGCCACTGGGGCCAACGTCCTGACTTTC
TRBV11-2	-	-	TRBJ2-5	CASSLGETGTQYF	TGTGCCAGCAGCTTAGGGGAGACGGGGACCCAGTACTTC
TRBV5-4	TRBD2	-	TRBJ2-1	CASSLARGGSVSYNEQFF	TGTGCCAGCAGCTTGGCTAGGGGAGGGAGTGTCTCCTACAATGAGCAGTTCTTC
TRBV6-5	-	-	TRBJ2-1	CASMGRGQYNEQFF	TGTGCCAGCATGGGCAGGGGTCAATACAATGAGCAGTTCTTC
TRBV28	-	once	TRBJ1-5	CASNFPRGVGSYSNQPQHF	TGTGCCAGCAACTTCCCCCGAGGTGTAGGATCCTATAGCAATCAGCCCCAGCATTTT
TRBV19	-	-	TRBJ2-4	CASSVTQAKNIQYF	TGTGCCAGTAGTGTTACACAAGCCAAAAACATTCAGTACTTC
TRBV15	TRBD2	-	TRBJ2-1	CATSRTSLARDYYNEQFF	TGTGCCACCAGCAGAACCTCTCTGGCGCGGGACTATTACAATGAGCAGTTCTTC
TRBV25-1	TRBD1	-	TRBJ2-1	CASSGDRGRSDEQFF	TGTGCCAGCAGTGGGGACAGGGGGCGATCGGATGAGCAGTTCTTC
TRBV15	-	-	TRBJ1-2	CATSQGTYGYTF	TGTGCCACCAGCCAGGGAACCTATGGCTACACCTTC
TRBV19	TRBD2	-	TRBJ2-2	CASSMSSGGATGELFF	TGTGCCAGTAGTATGAGTAGCGGGGGGGCCACCGGGGAGCTGTTTTTT
TRBV5-8	-	-	TRBJ2-7	CASNSDRGYEQYF	TGTGCCAGTAATTCGGACCGGGGGTACGAGCAGTACTTC
TRBV7-2	-	-	TRBJ2-7	CASSLGPGYYEQYF	TGTGCCAGCAGCTTAGGCCCAGGCTACTACGAGCAGTACTTC
TRBV2	TRBD2	-	TRBJ2-3	CASSEARTSGITDTQYF	TGTGCCAGCAGTGAAGCGCGGACTAGCGGGATCACAGATACGCAGTATTTT
TRBV2	-	-	TRBJ1-2	CASKATTPLIGYTF	TGTGCCAGCAAGGCGACTACTCCCCTTATTGGCTACACCTTC
TRBV19	TRBD1	-	TRBJ1-5	CASSHARDRAISSNQPQHF	TGTGCCAGTAGTCATGCGCGGGACAGGGCGATCTCTAGCAATCAGCCCCAGCATTTT
TRBV27	-	-	TRBJ1-6	CASRGQNNSPLHF	TGTGCCAGCCGAGGACAGAATAATTCACCCCTCCACTTT
TRBV12-3/TRBV12-4	-	-	TRBJ1-1	CASTGMNTEAFF	TGTGCCTCGACAGGAATGAACACTGAAGCTTTCTTT
TRBV10-1	TRBD2	once	TRBJ2-1	CASSGRSRTSGGSYNEQFF	TGCGCCAGCAGTGGACGATCCAGGACTAGCGGGGGGTCCTACAATGAGCAGTTCTTC
TRBV5-1	-	-	TRBJ2-1	CASSLGTANNEQFF	TGCGCCAGCAGCTTGGGTACCGCGAACAATGAGCAGTTCTTC
TRBV18	-	-	TRBJ1-2	CASSPPSGGYTF	TGTGCCAGCTCACCACCCTCGGGTGGCTACACCTTC
TRBV28	TRBD1	-	TRBJ1-6	CASSPGTGWHNSPLHF	TGTGCCAGCAGTCCCGGGACAGGGTGGCATAATTCACCCCTCCACTTT
TRBV30	-	-	TRBJ2-7	CAWSVGGLYEQYF	TGTGCCTGGAGTGTGGGGGGGCTATACGAGCAGTACTTC
TRBV3-1/TRBV3-2	TRBD1	-	TRBJ2-1	CASSQGDRAGFF	TGTGCCAGCAGCCAAGGGGACAGGGCGGGCTTCTTC
TRBV7-3	TRBD2	-	TRBJ2-5	CASSPKHPSGRWGQETQYF	TGTGCCAGCAGCCCAAAGCACCCTAGCGGGAGGTGGGGGCAAGAGACCCAGTACTTC
TRBV10-3	TRBD1	-	TRBJ1-2	CAISEPGQGHDGYTF	TGTGCCATCAGTGAGCCGGGACAGGGACATGATGGCTACACCTTC
TRBV4-3	-	-	TRBJ1-2	CASSRQRSNYGYTF	TGCGCCAGCAGCCGACAGCGCTCTAACTATGGCTACACCTTC